This TCR beta chain was documented in a study of T cells after yellow fever vaccination. Whole-study context: Each low-cell-number fraction was prepared by means of SMART-Seq v4 Ultra Low Input.

In TCRdb, the 5' RACE reads were re-called with MiXCR into one record per CDR3 protein. The repertoire consists of around 230,000 distinct CDR3 sequences, with roughly 6.8% occurring once and the leading ten covering 1% to 1.2%. This clonotype was recorded many times. Its matching antigen is unknown. Germline V gives CDR1 GTSNPN, CDR2 SVGIG (reference sequence). This CDR3 has 14 amino acids. With V trimmed by 5 bases and J by 2 bases, 7 bases remained unmatched. Findings of the study overall: FACS-sorted repertoires could contain abundant clonotypes contaminating from the bulk population. A limited proportion of clonotypes was detected within both the CD4 and CD8 compartments. It was a weaker secondary response, yet one that peaked faster, at day 5 versus 15.

This specimen was CD4+ T cells sorted from PBMCs, taken on the day of the yellow fever booster vaccination. The sequence was collected from a man aged 30-40 years who received the YFV17D yellow fever vaccine. The gene calls are TRBV30 and TRBJ2-3; 7 bases match TRBD1. The CDR3, as DNA: TGTGCCTGGCAAACAGGGGTACCCACAGATACGCAGTATTTT. Amino acids: CAWQTGVPTDTQYF.